The entry that follows covers one T cell receptor (beta chain) sequence. Its antigen is not identified. The method was immunoSEQ multiplex PCR; TCRdb's version includes in-frame clones alone and lacks a portion of them. The repertoire holds hundreds of thousands of clones, with around 87% as singletons. This CDR3 region has 15 residues. Germline V gene lookup returns CDR1 SGHTA and CDR2 FQGNSA. V was clipped by 1 base and J by 6 bases; unmatched bases: 4. The sample is drawn from a study of Ad26.COV2.S vaccination and SARS-CoV-2 variants. The overall study: Intramuscular Ad26.COV2.S doses were given once or twice, 56 days apart. General observations from the study: Breadth and depth estimates from TCRs may understate total T cell responses.

The sample's treatment: roughly 20 received Ad26.COV2.S at low or high dose, single or two shots; a few received placebo; per-sample allocation not given. Specimen acquisition occurred on day 63 following the initial vaccine or placebo injection. The chain links TRBV7-2 to TRBJ2-5, with 11 bases matching TRBD2. Here the sequenced sample was peripheral blood, taken in a trial of Ad26.COV2.S vaccine versus placebo. The receptor comes from a person between 18 and 65 years old who received the Ad26.COV2.S COVID-19 vaccine or a placebo. The DNA of the CDR3 is TGTGCCAGCAGCTTAGTCCTAGCGGGAGGACAGACCCAGTACTTC. It translates to CASSLVLAGGQTQYF.